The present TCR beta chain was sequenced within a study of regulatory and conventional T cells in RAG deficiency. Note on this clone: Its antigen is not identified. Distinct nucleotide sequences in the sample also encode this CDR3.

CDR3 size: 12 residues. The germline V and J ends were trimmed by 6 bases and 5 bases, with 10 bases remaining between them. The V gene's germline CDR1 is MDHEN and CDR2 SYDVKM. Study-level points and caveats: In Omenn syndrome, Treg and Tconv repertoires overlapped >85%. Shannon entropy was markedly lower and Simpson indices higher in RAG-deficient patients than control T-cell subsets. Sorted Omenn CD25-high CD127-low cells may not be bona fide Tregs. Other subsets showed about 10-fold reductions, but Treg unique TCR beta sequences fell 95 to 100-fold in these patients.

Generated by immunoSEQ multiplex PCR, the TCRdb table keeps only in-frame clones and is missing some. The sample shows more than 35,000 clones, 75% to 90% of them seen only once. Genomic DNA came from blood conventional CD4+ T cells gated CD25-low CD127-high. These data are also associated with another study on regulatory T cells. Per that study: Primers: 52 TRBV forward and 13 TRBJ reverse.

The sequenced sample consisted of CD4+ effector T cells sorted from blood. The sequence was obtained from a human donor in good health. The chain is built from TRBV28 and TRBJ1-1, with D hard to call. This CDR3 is CASSLLETEAFF. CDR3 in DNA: TGTGCCAGCAGCTTACTCGAGACTGAAGCTTTCTTT.